This is a list of T cell receptor beta chains from one sample in a study of cytomegalovirus exposure and HLA in healthy donors. Here immunoSEQ multiplex PCR was the method, and the copy in TCRdb shows in-frame clones only, minus some. The sample comprises roughly 200,000 clones, 81% of which are singletons, and roughly 1.2% rests with the top ten. The sample was PBMCs. The receptors originated from a woman in her twenties or thirties in good health and CMV-seronegative. Each CDR3 is given with its conserved first and last residue. The D gene is left open where the match is weak. Some rows have no size entry. The others give once, few or many, or a class for an expanded clone.

V gene	CDR3 length	J gene	D gene	clone size	CDR3 protein	CDR3 DNA
TRBV27	13	TRBJ1-2	.	once	CASSLLREGGYTF	TGTGCCAGCAGTTTATTGAGGGAGGGTGGCTACACCTTC
TRBV6-6	13	TRBJ2-7	.	.	CASSNTGRSEQYF	TGTGCCAGCAGTAACACAGGGCGGAGCGAGCAGTACTTC
TRBV30	14	TRBJ2-2	TRBD2	.	CAWGSGRGTGELFF	TGTGCCTGGGGGAGCGGGAGAGGGACCGGGGAGCTGTTTTTT
TRBV5-1	14	TRBJ1-6	.	.	CASSLGGGVSPLHF	TGCGCCAGCAGCTTGGGTGGCGGCGTTTCACCCCTCCACTTT
TRBV7-2	15	TRBJ1-2	.	.	CASSLQGLPGYGYTF	TGTGCCAGCAGCTTACAGGGACTACCAGGATATGGCTACACCTTC
TRBV29-1	16	TRBJ2-2	TRBD2	.	CSVVAAGATNTGELFF	TGCAGCGTTGTTGCGGCGGGAGCCACGAACACCGGGGAGCTGTTTTTT
TRBV29-1	14	TRBJ2-7	TRBD2	.	CSVLSGGRNYEQYF	TGCAGCGTTCTGAGCGGGGGCAGAAACTACGAGCAGTACTTC
TRBV29-1	11	TRBJ2-7	TRBD2	few	CSVGEGREQYF	TGCAGCGTTGGGGAGGGTAGGGAGCAGTACTTC
TRBV5-1	16	TRBJ2-5	.	once	CASSPHHASVAETQYF	TGCGCCAGCAGCCCCCACCACGCCTCCGTGGCAGAGACCCAGTACTTC
TRBV28	14	TRBJ1-1	TRBD1	.	CASRVLQGKAEAFF	TGTGCCAGCAGGGTTCTACAGGGGAAGGCTGAAGCTTTCTTT
TRBV4-1	16	TRBJ1-4	.	.	CASSQDGVRVREKLFF	TGCGCCAGCAGCCAAGATGGGGTCAGGGTGCGTGAAAAACTGTTTTTT
TRBV6-1	15	TRBJ2-4	TRBD1	.	CASSEPGQGKVIQYF	TGTGCCAGCAGTGAACCCGGACAGGGAAAAGTCATTCAGTACTTC
TRBV4-1	17	TRBJ2-1	TRBD1	.	CASSPSQGAHSYNEQFF	TGCGCCAGCAGCCCATCACAGGGGGCTCATAGTTACAATGAGCAGTTCTTC
TRBV11-2	12	TRBJ1-2	.	few	CASSFTGLLYTF	TGTGCCAGCAGCTTCACAGGGTTACTCTACACCTTC
TRBV2	13	TRBJ2-7	.	many	CASSWTVFYEQYF	TGTGCCAGCAGTTGGACAGTTTTCTACGAGCAGTACTTC
TRBV4-2	15	TRBJ1-1	.	.	CASSVDWLGGTEAFF	TGTGCCAGCAGCGTTGACTGGTTGGGGGGGACTGAAGCTTTCTTT